Detailed here is one T cell receptor (beta chain). Its target is unknown. Clones were sequenced by immunoSEQ multiplex PCR, and TCRdb holds only the in-frame ones, with some missing. Seen here are 150,000 to 180,000 clones, about 85% observed once, and the top ten hold less than 3.5%. These data belong to a study of T cell responses to AZD1222 COVID-19 vaccine. Study in general: Second-dose intervals near 4 or 12 weeks were combined. Findings and limits, study-wide: Nearly half of unique spike-specific TCRs reportedly avoided B.1.351 and B.1.1.7 mutated regions. Across spike, vaccine-associated CD4 TCRs were found, dominant at 160-218 and 743-854. Breadth and depth of Spike-specific TCRs rose after two AZD1222 doses.

In germline, CDR1 is SNHLY, CDR2 FYNNEI. This CDR3 spans 12 amino acids. J lost 10 bases, V lost 7 bases, and 8 bases had no gene match. The sequenced sample was peripheral blood, obtained on day 0 of AZD1222 vaccination. This chain uses TRBV2 with TRBJ1-1, with TRBD1 matching 8 bases. This receptor was taken from an adult in good health. The CDR3 loop reads CASIEIDRGAFF. DNA of the CDR3: TGTGCCAGCATCGAGATTGACAGGGGAGCTTTCTTT.